These T cell receptor beta chains were read from a single sample in a study of T-cell memory formation after mild COVID-19. MiXCR was run by TCRdb on the 5' RACE reads, yielding one entry per CDR3 protein. The repertoire holds hundreds of thousands of distinct CDR3 sequences, approximately 16% seen once, with approximately 3.5% in the top ten. The sequencing sample was made of PBMCs or a T cell subset sorted from them (not recorded which). Receptors originate from a man between 18 and 35 years old who had mild COVID-19 (a few samples of this study predate the infection). Cell type and time point are not known. The CDR3 runs from the conserved cysteine through the conserved F or W. A D gene is named only where the DNA matches it firmly. Size tells how often a clone was seen (once, few, many) or the class of an expanded clone, and some rows leave it out.

d_call	v_call	j_call	clone_size	cdr3_aa	cdr3_nt
TRBD2	TRBV11-2	TRBJ2-7	-	CASSPSGGDDYEQYF	TGTGCCAGCAGCCCTAGCGGGGGGGATGACTACGAGCAGTACTTC
TRBD1	TRBV7-9	TRBJ1-3	few	CASSLPGTGYYSGNTIYF	TGTGCCAGCAGCTTACCCGGGACAGGGTATTACTCTGGAAACACCATATATTTT
TRBD2	TRBV7-3	TRBJ2-1	many	CASSPGGRNEQFF	TGTGCCAGCAGCCCGGGGGGGCGGAATGAGCAGTTCTTC
TRBD1	TRBV11-3	TRBJ2-4	-	CASSLVGQGANIQYF	TGTGCCAGCAGCCTCGTGGGGCAGGGGGCTAACATTCAGTACTTC
-	TRBV7-2	TRBJ2-1	-	CASSLHRASYNEQFF	TGTGCCAGCAGCCTTCACAGGGCCTCCTACAATGAGCAGTTCTTC
TRBD2	TRBV20-1	TRBJ2-3	-	CSARLARRGGGNTDTQYF	TGCAGTGCTAGACTGGCGCGGCGGGGCGGGGGTAACACAGATACGCAGTATTTT
-	TRBV5-1	TRBJ1-5	few	CASSLRQGGQPQHF	TGCGCCAGCAGCTTGCGGCAAGGGGGACAGCCCCAGCATTTT
TRBD1	TRBV6-5	TRBJ2-4	-	CASSYTGGGIQYF	TGTGCCAGCAGTTACACAGGGGGAGGCATTCAGTACTTC
-	TRBV12-3/TRBV12-4	TRBJ2-5	-	CASSLGAQYF	TGTGCCAGCAGTTTAGGGGCCCAGTACTTC
-	TRBV7-6	TRBJ2-3	many	CASSPTSPYPSTDTQYF	TGTGCCAGCAGCCCTACTAGTCCTTACCCTAGCACAGATACGCAGTATTTT